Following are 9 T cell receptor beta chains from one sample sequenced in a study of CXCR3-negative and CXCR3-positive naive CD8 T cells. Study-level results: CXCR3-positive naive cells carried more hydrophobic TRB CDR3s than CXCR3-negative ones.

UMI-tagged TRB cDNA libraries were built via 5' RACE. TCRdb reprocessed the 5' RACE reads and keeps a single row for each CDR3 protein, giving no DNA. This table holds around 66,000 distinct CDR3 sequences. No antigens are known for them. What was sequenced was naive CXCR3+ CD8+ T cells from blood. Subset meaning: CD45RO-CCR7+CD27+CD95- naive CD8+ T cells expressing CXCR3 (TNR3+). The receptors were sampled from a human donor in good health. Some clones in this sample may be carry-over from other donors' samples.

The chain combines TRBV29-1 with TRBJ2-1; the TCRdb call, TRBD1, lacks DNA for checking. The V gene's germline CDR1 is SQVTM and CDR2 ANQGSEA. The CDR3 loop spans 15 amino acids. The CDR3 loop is CSVEGISGVYNEQFF.

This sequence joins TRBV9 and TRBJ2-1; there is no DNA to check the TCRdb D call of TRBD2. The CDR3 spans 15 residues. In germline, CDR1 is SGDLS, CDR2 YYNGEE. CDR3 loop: CASSVSGDTYNEQFF. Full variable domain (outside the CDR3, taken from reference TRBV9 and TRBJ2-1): DSGVTQTPKHLITATGQRVTLRCSPRSGDLSVYWYQQSLDQGLQFLIQYYNGEERAKGNILERFSAQQFPDLHSELNLSSLELGDSALYFCASSVSGDTYNEQFFGPGTRLTVL.

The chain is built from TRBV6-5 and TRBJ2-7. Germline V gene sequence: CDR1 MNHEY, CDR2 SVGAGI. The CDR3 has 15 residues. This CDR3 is CASSLDGTSSYEQYF.

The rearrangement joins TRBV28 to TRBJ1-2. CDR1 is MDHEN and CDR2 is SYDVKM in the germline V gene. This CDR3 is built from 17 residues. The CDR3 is CASSSSPRDLSNYGYTF.

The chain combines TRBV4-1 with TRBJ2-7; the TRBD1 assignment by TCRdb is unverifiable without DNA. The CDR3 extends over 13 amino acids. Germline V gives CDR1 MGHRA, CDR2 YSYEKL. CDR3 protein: CASRAPGTYEQYF.

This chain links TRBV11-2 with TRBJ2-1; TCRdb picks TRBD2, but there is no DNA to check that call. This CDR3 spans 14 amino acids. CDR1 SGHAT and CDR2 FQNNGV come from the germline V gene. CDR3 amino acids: CASSLVPSNNEQFF.

CDR3 in amino acids: CASSSTSGRRYEQYF. This chain joins TRBV6-5 and TRBJ2-7; the TRBD2 assignment by TCRdb is unverifiable without DNA. The CDR3 covers 15 residues. From germline, CDR1 is MNHEY and CDR2 SVGAGI.

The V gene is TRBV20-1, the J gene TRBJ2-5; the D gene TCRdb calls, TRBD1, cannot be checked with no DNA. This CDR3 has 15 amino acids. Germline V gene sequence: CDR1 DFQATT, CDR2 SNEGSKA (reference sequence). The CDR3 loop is CSAREEGGPKETQYF.

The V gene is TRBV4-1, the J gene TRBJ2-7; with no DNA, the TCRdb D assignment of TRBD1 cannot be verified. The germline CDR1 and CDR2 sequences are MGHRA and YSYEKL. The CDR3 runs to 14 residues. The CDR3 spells CASSRMTGDDEQYF.